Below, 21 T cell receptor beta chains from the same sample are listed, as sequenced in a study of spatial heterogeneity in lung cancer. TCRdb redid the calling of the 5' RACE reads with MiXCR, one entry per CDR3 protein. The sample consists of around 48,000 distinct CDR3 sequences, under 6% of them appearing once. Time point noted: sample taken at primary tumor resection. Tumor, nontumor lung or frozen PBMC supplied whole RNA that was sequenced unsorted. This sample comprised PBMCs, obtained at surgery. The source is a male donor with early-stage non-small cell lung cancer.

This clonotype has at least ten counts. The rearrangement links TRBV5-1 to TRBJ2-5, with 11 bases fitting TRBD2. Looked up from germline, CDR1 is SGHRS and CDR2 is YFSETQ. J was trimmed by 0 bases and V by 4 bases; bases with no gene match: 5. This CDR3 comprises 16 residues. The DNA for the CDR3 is TGCGCCAGCAGCCACGGACTAGCGGGCAACCAAGAGACCCAGTACTTC. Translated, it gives CASSHGLAGNQETQYF.

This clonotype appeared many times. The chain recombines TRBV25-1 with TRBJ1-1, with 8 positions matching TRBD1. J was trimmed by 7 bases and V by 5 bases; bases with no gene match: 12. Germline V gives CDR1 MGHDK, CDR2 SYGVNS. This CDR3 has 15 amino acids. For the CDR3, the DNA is TGTGCCAGCAGTCCGCTTTCTGGGACAGGCTATGAAGCTTTCTTT. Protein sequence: CASSPLSGTGYEAFF.

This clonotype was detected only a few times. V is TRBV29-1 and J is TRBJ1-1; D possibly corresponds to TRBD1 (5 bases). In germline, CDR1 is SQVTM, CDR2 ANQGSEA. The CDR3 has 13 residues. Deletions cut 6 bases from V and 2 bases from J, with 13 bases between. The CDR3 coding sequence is TGCAGCGTCCCCGGGACGTTCAACACTGAAGCTTTCTTT. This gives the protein CSVPGTFNTEAFF.

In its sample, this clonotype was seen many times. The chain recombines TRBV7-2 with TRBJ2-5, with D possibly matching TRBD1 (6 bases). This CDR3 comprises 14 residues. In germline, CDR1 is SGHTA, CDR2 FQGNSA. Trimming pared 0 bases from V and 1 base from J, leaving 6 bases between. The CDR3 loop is CASSLAGAQETQYF. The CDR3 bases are TGTGCCAGCAGCTTAGCGGGGGCCCAAGAGACCCAGTACTTC.

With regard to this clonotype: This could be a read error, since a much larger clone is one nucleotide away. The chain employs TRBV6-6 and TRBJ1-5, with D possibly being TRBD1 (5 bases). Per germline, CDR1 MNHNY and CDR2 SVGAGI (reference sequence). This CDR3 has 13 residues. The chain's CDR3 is CASSLDSRQLQHF. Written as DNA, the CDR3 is TGTGCCAGCAGCCTTGACAGCAGGCAGCTCCAGCATTTT.

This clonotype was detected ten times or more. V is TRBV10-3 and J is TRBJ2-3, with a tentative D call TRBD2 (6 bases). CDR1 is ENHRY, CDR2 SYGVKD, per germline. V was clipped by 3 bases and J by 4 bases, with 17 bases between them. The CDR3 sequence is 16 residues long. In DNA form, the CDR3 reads TGTGCCATCAGTGATTTAAATCGGCGCGGGGCAGATACGCAGTATTTT. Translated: CAISDLNRRGADTQYF.

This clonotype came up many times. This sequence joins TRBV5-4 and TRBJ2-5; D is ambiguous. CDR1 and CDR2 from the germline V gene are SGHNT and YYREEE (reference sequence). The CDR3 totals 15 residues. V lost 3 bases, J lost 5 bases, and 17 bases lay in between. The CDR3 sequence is CASSSGPLVGETQYF. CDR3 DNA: TGTGCCAGCAGCTCCGGGCCTTTAGTGGGTGAGACCCAGTACTTC.

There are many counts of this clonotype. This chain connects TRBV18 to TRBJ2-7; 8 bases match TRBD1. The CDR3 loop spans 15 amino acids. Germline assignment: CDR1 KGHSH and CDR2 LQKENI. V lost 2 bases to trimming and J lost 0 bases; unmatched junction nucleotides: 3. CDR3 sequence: CASSPGTGSSYEQYF. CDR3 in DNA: TGTGCCAGCTCACCAGGGACAGGAAGCTCCTACGAGCAGTACTTC.

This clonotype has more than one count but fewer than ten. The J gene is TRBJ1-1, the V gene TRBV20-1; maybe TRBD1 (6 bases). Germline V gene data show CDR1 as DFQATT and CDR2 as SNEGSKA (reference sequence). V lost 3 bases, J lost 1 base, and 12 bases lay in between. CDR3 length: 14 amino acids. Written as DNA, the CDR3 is TGCAGTGCTAGGTCAAGCAGGGGGAACACTGAAGCTTTCTTT. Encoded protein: CSARSSRGNTEAFF.

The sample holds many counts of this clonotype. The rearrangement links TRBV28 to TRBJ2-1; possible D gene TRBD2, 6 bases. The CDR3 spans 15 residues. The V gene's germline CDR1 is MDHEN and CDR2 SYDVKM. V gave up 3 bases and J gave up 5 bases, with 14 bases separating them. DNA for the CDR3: TGTGCCAGCAGTTTGAGGAGGGCCCGGAACAATGAGCAGTTCTTC. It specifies CASSLRRARNNEQFF. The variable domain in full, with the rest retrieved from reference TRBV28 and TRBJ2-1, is DVKVTQSSRYLVKRTGEKVFLECVQDMDHENMFWYRQDPGLGLRLIYFSYDVKMKEKGDIPEGYSVSREKKERFSLILESASTNQTSMYLCASSLRRARNNEQFFGPGTRLTVL.

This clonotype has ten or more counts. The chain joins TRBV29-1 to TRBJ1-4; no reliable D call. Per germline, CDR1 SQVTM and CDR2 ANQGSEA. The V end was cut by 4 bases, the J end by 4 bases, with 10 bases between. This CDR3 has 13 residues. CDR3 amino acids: CSVVSPFNEKLFF. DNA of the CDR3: TGCAGCGTTGTCTCCCCCTTTAATGAAAAACTGTTTTTT.

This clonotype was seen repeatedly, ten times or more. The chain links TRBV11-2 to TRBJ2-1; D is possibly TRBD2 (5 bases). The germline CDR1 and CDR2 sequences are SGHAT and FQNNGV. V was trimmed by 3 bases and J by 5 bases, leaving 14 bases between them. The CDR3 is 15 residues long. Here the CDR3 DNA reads TGTGCCAGCAGCTTGGACGGGGTAAGCGACAATGAGCAGTTCTTC. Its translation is CASSLDGVSDNEQFF.

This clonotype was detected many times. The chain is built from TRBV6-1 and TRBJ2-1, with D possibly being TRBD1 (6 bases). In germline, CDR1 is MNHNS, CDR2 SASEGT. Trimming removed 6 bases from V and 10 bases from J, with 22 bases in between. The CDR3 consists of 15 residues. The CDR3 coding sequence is TGTGCCAGCAGGCCGGGACAAGGGTCCCCCGGGGAGCAGTTCTTC. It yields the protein CASRPGQGSPGEQFF.

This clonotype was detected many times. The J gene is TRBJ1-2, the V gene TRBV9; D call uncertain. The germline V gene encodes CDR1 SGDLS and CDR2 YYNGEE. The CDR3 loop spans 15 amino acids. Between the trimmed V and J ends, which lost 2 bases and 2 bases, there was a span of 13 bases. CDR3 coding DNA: TGTGCCAGCAGCGTGTACAGCTCTCCCAACTATGGCTACACCTTC. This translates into CASSVYSSPNYGYTF.

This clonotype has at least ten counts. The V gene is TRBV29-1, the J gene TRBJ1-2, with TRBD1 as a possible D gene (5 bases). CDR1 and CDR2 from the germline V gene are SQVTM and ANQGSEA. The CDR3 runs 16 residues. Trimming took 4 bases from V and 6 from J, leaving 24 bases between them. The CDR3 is CSVVLFVTAAQDGYTF. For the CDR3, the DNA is TGCAGCGTTGTTTTGTTTGTGACAGCAGCACAAGATGGCTACACCTTC.

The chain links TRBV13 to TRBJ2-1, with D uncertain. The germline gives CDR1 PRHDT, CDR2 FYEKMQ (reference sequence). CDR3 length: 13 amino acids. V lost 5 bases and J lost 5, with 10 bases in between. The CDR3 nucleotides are TGTGCCAGCAGCCTACCCTACGACAATGAGCAGTTCTTC. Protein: CASSLPYDNEQFF.

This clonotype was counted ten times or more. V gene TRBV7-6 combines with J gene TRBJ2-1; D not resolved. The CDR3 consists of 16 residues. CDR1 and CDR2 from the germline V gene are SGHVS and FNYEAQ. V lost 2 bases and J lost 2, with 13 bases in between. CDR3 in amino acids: CASSLFWDGTYNEQFF. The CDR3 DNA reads TGTGCCAGCAGCTTATTCTGGGATGGAACCTACAATGAGCAGTTCTTC. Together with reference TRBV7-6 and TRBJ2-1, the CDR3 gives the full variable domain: GAGVSQSPRYKVTKRGQDVALRCDPISGHVSLYWYRQALGQGPEFLTYFNYEAQQDKSGLPNDRFSAERPEGSISTLTIQRTEQRDSAMYRCASSLFWDGTYNEQFFGPGTRLTVL.

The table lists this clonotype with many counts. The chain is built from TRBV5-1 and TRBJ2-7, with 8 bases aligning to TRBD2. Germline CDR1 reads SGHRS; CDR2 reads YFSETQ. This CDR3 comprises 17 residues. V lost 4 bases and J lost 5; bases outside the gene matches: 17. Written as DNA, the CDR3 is TGCGCCAGCAGCCTACACTACCCACTAGCGGCAGGCGACGAGCAGTACTTC. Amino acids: CASSLHYPLAAGDEQYF.

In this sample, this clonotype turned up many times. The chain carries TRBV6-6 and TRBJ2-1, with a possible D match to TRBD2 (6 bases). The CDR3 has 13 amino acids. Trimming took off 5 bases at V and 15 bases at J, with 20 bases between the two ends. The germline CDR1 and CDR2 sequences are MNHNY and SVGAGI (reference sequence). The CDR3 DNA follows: TGTGCCAGCAGTCCTGGTGGGGGGACGCGGGCGTTCTTC. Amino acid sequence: CASSPGGGTRAFF.

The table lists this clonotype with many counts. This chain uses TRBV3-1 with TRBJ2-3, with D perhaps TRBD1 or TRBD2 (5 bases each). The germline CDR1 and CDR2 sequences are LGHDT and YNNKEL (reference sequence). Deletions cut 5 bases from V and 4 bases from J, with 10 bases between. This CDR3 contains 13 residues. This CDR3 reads CASSNRDPDTQYF. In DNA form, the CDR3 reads TGTGCCAGCAGCAACCGGGACCCAGATACGCAGTATTTT.

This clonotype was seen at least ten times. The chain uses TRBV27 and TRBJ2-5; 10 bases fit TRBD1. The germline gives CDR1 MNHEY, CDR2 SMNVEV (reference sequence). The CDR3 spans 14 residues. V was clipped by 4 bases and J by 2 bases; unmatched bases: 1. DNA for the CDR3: TGTGCCAGCAGTTCGGACAGGGGGCAAGAGACCCAGTACTTC. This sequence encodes CASSSDRGQETQYF.